These T cell receptor beta chains were read from a single sample in a study of shared clonotypes between healthy human individuals. Sequenced by immunoSEQ multiplex PCR; TCRdb stores in-frame clones only, minus some. The sample contains 2,500,000 or so clones, approximately 94% of which appear only once. The sequencing sample was made of naive CD4+ T cells sorted from blood. The receptors were sampled from a man aged 18 to 30 in good health. CDR3s include the opening cysteine and the closing phenylalanine or tryptophan. The order of the fields is D gene, V gene, clone size, J gene, CDR3 DNA, CDR3 protein. D genes are given only for firm matches. Expanded clones get a size class; other rows say once, few or many, or leave the size out.

D: .
V: TRBV6-5
size: .
J: TRBJ2-2
DNA: TGTGCCAGCAGGGATCGGGGCACCGGGGAGCTGTTTTTT
CDR3: CASRDRGTGELFF

D: TRBD2
V: TRBV30
size: .
J: TRBJ2-7
DNA: TGTGCCTGGAGTAGGTTAGCGGGGGCCTACGAGCAGTACTTC
CDR3: CAWSRLAGAYEQYF

D: .
V: TRBV6-5
size: .
J: TRBJ1-6
DNA: TGTGCCAGCAAGAGATTGGATTCACCCCTCCACTTT
CDR3: CASKRLDSPLHF

D: .
V: TRBV28
size: .
J: TRBJ1-3
DNA: TGTGCCAGCAGTCCTTCCCCTGGGGCCTTCGGAAACACCATATATTTT
CDR3: CASSPSPGAFGNTIYF

D: TRBD2
V: TRBV6-1
size: .
J: TRBJ2-5
DNA: TGTGCCACCCTAGCGGGGGGACAAGAGACCCAGTACTTC
CDR3: CATLAGGQETQYF

D: .
V: TRBV28
size: .
J: TRBJ2-5
DNA: TGTGCCAGCAGTTTCCTAGGGAAACGGGACTTCCAAGAGACCCAGTACTTC
CDR3: CASSFLGKRDFQETQYF

D: TRBD2
V: TRBV5-1
size: once
J: TRBJ2-7
DNA: TGCGCCAGCAGCCCCGGGGCCCCAGGACTAGCGGGGTACGAGCAGTACTTC
CDR3: CASSPGAPGLAGYEQYF

D: .
V: TRBV5-1
size: .
J: TRBJ2-2
DNA: TGCGCCAGCAGCTTGGAGACCCACACCGGGGAGCTGTTTTTT
CDR3: CASSLETHTGELFF

D: TRBD2
V: TRBV30
size: .
J: TRBJ2-7
DNA: TGTGCCTGGAGTCCGGCTAGCGGGAGACAGGACGAGCAGTACTTC
CDR3: CAWSPASGRQDEQYF

D: TRBD1
V: TRBV5-6
size: .
J: TRBJ2-1
DNA: TGTGCCAGCAGCAAAGAACAGGGGAGCTTCTACAATGAGCAGTTCTTC
CDR3: CASSKEQGSFYNEQFF

D: .
V: TRBV6-6
size: .
J: TRBJ1-6
DNA: TGTGCCAGCAGCTGGGACGGACCACAGATTAATTCACCCCTCCACTTT
CDR3: CASSWDGPQINSPLHF

D: TRBD2
V: TRBV28
size: .
J: TRBJ2-2
DNA: TGTGCCAGCAGTCTAAGCCCCCCCGGGCTAGCGGGGATCACCGGGGAGCTGTTTTTT
CDR3: CASSLSPPGLAGITGELFF

D: TRBD2
V: TRBV11-2
size: .
J: TRBJ2-7
DNA: TGTGCCAGCAGCTTAACGACTAGCGGGGTTATAAGCTCCTACGAGCAGTACTTC
CDR3: CASSLTTSGVISSYEQYF

D: TRBD1
V: TRBV7-2
size: .
J: TRBJ2-2
DNA: TGTGCCAGCAGCCTGACGGGACAGGGCTTTAGGGCCGGGGAGCTGTTTTTT
CDR3: CASSLTGQGFRAGELFF

D: .
V: TRBV4-3
size: once
J: TRBJ1-1
DNA: TGCGCCAGCAGCCTTAGAGGCTTTAACACTGAAGCTTTCTTT
CDR3: CASSLRGFNTEAFF

D: .
V: TRBV5-1
size: .
J: TRBJ2-7
DNA: TGCGCCAGCAGATGGGGGGCTAACTCCTACGAGCAGTACTTC
CDR3: CASRWGANSYEQYF

D: .
V: TRBV11-3
size: .
J: TRBJ2-2
DNA: TGTGCCAGCAGCTTAGGAGGTAGCGTGAACACCGGGGAGCTGTTTTTT
CDR3: CASSLGGSVNTGELFF

D: TRBD1
V: TRBV5-6
size: .
J: TRBJ1-2
DNA: TGTGCCGCTCGGGACAGCCGCTCGAACTATGGCTACACCTTC
CDR3: CAARDSRSNYGYTF

D: TRBD1
V: TRBV10-3
size: .
J: TRBJ1-4
DNA: TGTGCCATCAGTGATGAGACAGGGAGTGAAAAACTGTTTTTT
CDR3: CAISDETGSEKLFF

D: .
V: TRBV4-3
size: few
J: TRBJ2-2
DNA: TGCGCCAGCAGTGGAGATCGAAACACCGGGGAGCTGTTTTTT
CDR3: CASSGDRNTGELFF

D: .
V: TRBV7-2
size: .
J: TRBJ2-7
DNA: TGTGCCAGCAGCTCTGTCGCCGGGATCCCCTACGAGCAGTACTTC
CDR3: CASSSVAGIPYEQYF

D: .
V: TRBV2
size: .
J: TRBJ1-6
DNA: TGTGCCAGCAGTAAATCGGACAGCCGATCGTCACCCCTCCACTTT
CDR3: CASSKSDSRSSPLHF

D: TRBD2
V: TRBV29-1
size: .
J: TRBJ2-5
DNA: TGCAGCGTTGCGACTAGCGTGGAGACCCAGTACTTC
CDR3: CSVATSVETQYF

D: TRBD2
V: TRBV28
size: .
J: TRBJ2-7
DNA: TGTGCCAGCAACCTAGCGGGGGGGGTCGACAACGAGCAGTACTTC
CDR3: CASNLAGGVDNEQYF

D: TRBD1
V: TRBV6-5
size: .
J: TRBJ1-2
DNA: TGTGCCAGCACTGCACAGGGGAGGAACTATGGCTACACCTTC
CDR3: CASTAQGRNYGYTF

D: .
V: TRBV6-5
size: .
J: TRBJ2-5
DNA: TGTGCCAGCAGCCGCAGGGTTGACGAGACCCAGTACTTC
CDR3: CASSRRVDETQYF

D: .
V: TRBV18
size: once
J: TRBJ2-7
DNA: TGTGCCAGCTCACCTGCCGGGAACTCCTACGAGCAGTACTTC
CDR3: CASSPAGNSYEQYF

D: .
V: TRBV6-1
size: .
J: TRBJ1-1
DNA: TGTGCCAGCAGTGCGGGGAGAGAGAACACTGAAGCTTTCTTT
CDR3: CASSAGRENTEAFF

D: .
V: TRBV2
size: few
J: TRBJ1-1
DNA: TGTGCCAGCAGTGACAGGAACACTGAAGCTTTCTTT
CDR3: CASSDRNTEAFF

D: .
V: TRBV28
size: .
J: TRBJ1-4
DNA: TGTGCCAGCAGTGCGCAGGGGTCTAATGAAAAACTGTTTTTT
CDR3: CASSAQGSNEKLFF

D: TRBD1
V: TRBV30
size: once
J: TRBJ1-2
DNA: TGTGCCTGGAGCCCGAGGGGGGACAGCTTTTTTACCTTC
CDR3: CAWSPRGDSFFTF

D: TRBD1
V: TRBV11-1
size: few
J: TRBJ1-5
DNA: TGTGCCAGCAGCTTGGACAGGAACAATCAGCCCCAGCATTTT
CDR3: CASSLDRNNQPQHF

D: .
V: TRBV18
size: .
J: TRBJ2-1
DNA: TGTGCCAGCTCAGCCCCGGGGGAGTACAATGAGCAGTTCTTC
CDR3: CASSAPGEYNEQFF

D: TRBD2
V: TRBV11-2
size: .
J: TRBJ2-3
DNA: TGTGCCAGCAGCTCGGGCGGCGGGAGGGCAGTCGATACGCAGTATTTT
CDR3: CASSSGGGRAVDTQYF

D: TRBD2
V: TRBV7-3
size: .
J: TRBJ2-7
DNA: TGTGCCAGCAGACCTACTAGCGGGGTCCCCTACGAGCAGTACTTC
CDR3: CASRPTSGVPYEQYF